This T cell receptor (beta chain) comes out of a study of blood T cell repertoires in COVID-19. Germline lookup yields CDR1 SGDLS and CDR2 YYNGEE. V dropped 1 base and J dropped 7 bases, with 12 bases sitting between them. The CDR3 is 13 amino acids. The data were produced by immunoSEQ multiplex PCR, yet TCRdb's version contains in-frame clones alone and is incomplete. Of about 140,000 clones listed, roughly 79% are singletons. The chain joins TRBV9 to TRBJ2-7; a possible D gene is TRBD2 (5 bases). The source is a woman aged 45 to 65 who had recovered from COVID-19. The sample taken for sequencing was PBMCs or T cells enriched from blood (not recorded which). CDR3 amino acids: CASSVTETGEQYF. CDR3 DNA: TGTGCCAGCAGCGTAACGGAAACGGGGGAGCAGTACTTC.